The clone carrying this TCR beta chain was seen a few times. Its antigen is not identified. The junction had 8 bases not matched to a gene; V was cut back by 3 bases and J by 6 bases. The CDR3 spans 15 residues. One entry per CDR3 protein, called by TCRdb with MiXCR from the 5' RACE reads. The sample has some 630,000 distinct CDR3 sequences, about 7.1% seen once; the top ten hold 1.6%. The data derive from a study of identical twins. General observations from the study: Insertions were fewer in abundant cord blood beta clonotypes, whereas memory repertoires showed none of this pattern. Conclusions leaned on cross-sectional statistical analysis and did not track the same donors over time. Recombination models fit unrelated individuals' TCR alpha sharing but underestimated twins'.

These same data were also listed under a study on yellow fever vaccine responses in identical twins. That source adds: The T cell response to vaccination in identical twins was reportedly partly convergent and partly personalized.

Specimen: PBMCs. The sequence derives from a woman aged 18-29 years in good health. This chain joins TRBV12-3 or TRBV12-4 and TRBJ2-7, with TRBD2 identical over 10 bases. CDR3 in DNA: TGTGCCAGCAGTTTGTCGGTAGCGGGAGGACCCGAGCAGTACTTC. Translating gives CASSLSVAGGPEQYF.